Listed here are 27 T cell receptor beta chains from one sample, sequenced in a study of Ad26.COV2.S vaccination and SARS-CoV-2 variants. Treatment described: 15 to 20 received Ad26.COV2.S at low or high dose, single or two shots; about 5 received placebo; per-sample allocation not given. At day 63 after the first vaccine or placebo injection, samples were drawn. Repertoires were generated with immunoSEQ multiplex PCR, while TCRdb's copy carries only in-frame clones and drops some. The data show about 400,000 clones, with about 88% seen just once and around 1.8% held by the top ten. The material was peripheral blood, obtained in a trial of Ad26.COV2.S vaccine versus placebo. The receptors originated from a person aged 18-60 years who received the Ad26.COV2.S COVID-19 vaccine or a placebo.

This clone was counted once. The CDR3 nucleotides are TGTGCCAGCACCAGGACAGGGCGGACTGAAGCTTTCTTT. Translation: CASTRTGRTEAFF. The J gene is TRBJ1-1, the V gene TRBV3-1 (or the pseudogene TRBV3-2); TRBD1 aligns across 8 bases. CDR3 length equals 13 residues. Germline loops: CDR1 LGHDT, CDR2 YNNKEL (reference sequence). V lost 7 bases and J lost 5; bases outside the gene matches: 6.

This chain uses TRBV15 with TRBJ1-5; no reliable D call. V lost 3 bases and J 0 bases, leaving 12 bases between the germline ends. From germline, CDR1 is LNHNV and CDR2 YYDKDF (reference sequence). The CDR3 consists of 16 residues. The CDR3 loop reads CATSSTRGSSNQPQHF. The CDR3 bases are TGTGCCACCAGCAGTACCCGTGGTTCTAGCAATCAGCCCCAGCATTTT.

This chain uses TRBV5-1 with TRBJ2-5, with TRBD1 matching over 9 bases. V dropped 4 bases and J dropped 5; count of bases not matched to a gene: 12. Germline V gives CDR1 SGHRS, CDR2 YFSETQ. This CDR3 has 16 residues. The CDR3 sequence: CASSRTGEVGWETQYF. The CDR3 DNA reads as TGCGCCAGCAGCCGGACAGGGGAAGTAGGTTGGGAGACCCAGTACTTC.

V is TRBV5-5 and J is TRBJ2-5; possibly TRBD2 for D (5 bases). This CDR3 spans 13 amino acids. Between the trimmed V and J ends, which lost 5 bases and 2 bases, there was a span of 10 bases. Germline loops: CDR1 SGHKS, CDR2 YYEKEE (reference sequence). CDR3 amino acids: CASRLAPQETQYF. CDR3 DNA: TGTGCCAGCAGGCTAGCTCCTCAAGAGACCCAGTACTTC.

V gene TRBV15 combines with J gene TRBJ1-5, with D perhaps matching TRBD1 (5 bases). Germline-derived CDR1 and CDR2 are LNHNV and YYDKDF (reference sequence). The CDR3 runs 17 residues. With 0 bases removed from V and 1 base from J, the gap between germline ends came to 13 bases. The CDR3 here is CATSRDPGRGSNQPQHF. The CDR3 DNA follows: TGTGCCACCAGCAGAGATCCGGGACGGGGGAGCAATCAGCCCCAGCATTTT.

The genes are TRBV27 and TRBJ1-5; 8 bases align to TRBD1. Per the germline V gene, CDR1 is MNHEY and CDR2 is SMNVEV (reference sequence). This CDR3 has 18 residues. Losses at the gene ends were 0 bases for V and 2 bases for J; bases not matched to a gene: 9. CDR3 in DNA: TGTGCCAGCAGTTTATCGCGAGGGGGGACAGGCGGCAATCAGCCCCAGCATTTT. Amino acids: CASSLSRGGTGGNQPQHF.

The V gene is TRBV30, the J gene TRBJ2-1; perhaps TRBD2 as D (5 bases). The V end was cut by 1 base, the J end by 9 bases, with 16 bases between. Germline CDR1 reads GTSNPN; CDR2 reads SVGIG (reference sequence). This CDR3 spans 14 amino acids. CDR3 in DNA: TGTGCCTGGAGTGAGGGCTTCGGGAAGGGTGAGCAGTTCTTC. Its translation is CAWSEGFGKGEQFF. Full variable domain (rest looked up from reference TRBV30 and TRBJ2-1): SQTIHQWPATLVQPVGSPLSLECTVEGTSNPNLYWYRQAAGRGLQLLFYSVGIGQISSEVPQNLSASRPQDRQFILSSKKLLLSDSGFYLCAWSEGFGKGEQFFGPGTRLTVL.

The V call is TRBV24-1, the J call TRBJ1-5; D unclear. With 5 bases removed from V and 2 bases from J, the gap between germline ends came to 6 bases. The CDR3 has 13 residues. CDR1 is KGHDR, CDR2 SFDVKD, per germline. The CDR3 coding sequence is TGTGCCACCAGTGGCTCTGGCAATCAGCCCCAGCATTTT. Translation gives CATSGSGNQPQHF.

The V and J genes are TRBV6-1 and TRBJ1-6, with D unresolved. This CDR3 has 14 residues. Germline assignment: CDR1 MNHNS and CDR2 SASEGT. The V end was cut by 5 bases, the J end by 7 bases, with 12 bases between. The CDR3 DNA reads TGTGCCAGCAGTTTACGGGCCCACAATTCACCCCTCCACTTT. It yields the protein CASSLRAHNSPLHF.

This clone was counted a single time. The V call is TRBV23-1, the J call TRBJ2-7; maybe TRBD2 (7 bases). TRBV23-1 is filed as an ORF, its function uncertain. Trimming took 11 bases from V and 1 from J, leaving 24 bases between them. The CDR3 has 16 residues. CDR3 protein: CAGGGPGGRFSYEQYF. The CDR3, as DNA: TGCGCCGGGGGGGGGCCCGGGGGCAGATTTTCCTACGAGCAGTACTTC.

The chain employs TRBV30 and TRBJ1-1; 7 bases are shared with TRBD1. Losses at the gene ends were 8 bases for V and 1 base for J; bases not matched to a gene: 10. The CDR3 sequence is 14 residues long. Germline CDR1 GTSNPN, CDR2 SVGIG (reference sequence). The CDR3 nucleotides read TGTGCCGGAGGGGGTGGACAGGCGAACACTGAAGCTTTCTTT. Translating it yields CAGGGGQANTEAFF.

The chain employs TRBV24-1 and TRBJ2-1; D not resolved. CDR1 is KGHDR and CDR2 is SFDVKD in the germline V gene. The CDR3 is 12 residues long. Trimming took off 10 bases at V and 8 bases at J, with 14 bases between the two ends. The chain's CDR3 is CATSQRRDEQFF. DNA of the CDR3: TGTGCCACAAGTCAACGCAGAGATGAGCAGTTCTTC.

V usage is TRBV4-1 and J usage is TRBJ1-1, with D uncertain. The CDR3 is 13 residues long. Germline CDR1 and CDR2: MGHRA and YSYEKL. Trimming cost V 1 base and J 11 bases, with 14 bases left between them. The CDR3 protein is CASSQVLGQTAFF. The CDR3 nucleotides read TGCGCCAGCAGCCAAGTTTTGGGCCAGACGGCTTTCTTT.

The chain recombines TRBV27 with TRBJ1-1; D call uncertain. The V end lost 0 bases, the J end lost 1 base, and 9 bases lay between the germline ends. This CDR3 is 15 amino acids long. Looked up from germline, CDR1 is MNHEY and CDR2 is SMNVEV (reference sequence). CDR3 bases: TGTGCCAGCAGTTTATCTTGGCAGTCGAACACTGAAGCTTTCTTT. This sequence encodes CASSLSWQSNTEAFF.

This clone has just a few counts. This chain joins TRBV5-1 and TRBJ2-2; no clear D. The ends were cut back, 0 bases at V and 6 bases at J, with 3 bases in the middle. Germline assignment: CDR1 SGHRS and CDR2 YFSETQ. The CDR3 sequence is 12 residues long. CDR3 DNA sequence: TGCGCCAGCAGCTTGGTATCCGGGGAGCTGTTTTTT. It codes for CASSLVSGELFF.

The chain is built from TRBV6-5 and TRBJ1-5, with 8 bases fitting TRBD1. The V and J ends lost 5 bases and 6 bases, in that order; junction bases with no gene match: 9. The germline CDR1 and CDR2 sequences are MNHEY and SVGAGI. This CDR3 is 15 amino acids long. As DNA, the CDR3 is TGTGCCAGCAGTCACCCAGACAGGGGAAGTCAGCCCCAGCATTTT. Amino acids: CASSHPDRGSQPQHF.

The chain employs TRBV6-5 and TRBJ2-1; 11 nucleotides line up with TRBD2. Germline V gene data show CDR1 as MNHEY and CDR2 as SVGAGI. This CDR3 spans 14 amino acids. V lost 10 bases and J lost 3; bases outside the gene matches: 5. The CDR3: CATTLAGVYNEQFF. CDR3 sequence (DNA): TGTGCCACGACACTAGCGGGGGTCTACAATGAGCAGTTCTTC.

This sequence joins TRBV6-5 and TRBJ2-1; TRBD2 is a possible D gene (5 bases). Germline-derived CDR1 and CDR2 are MNHEY and SVGAGI. The CDR3 runs 16 residues. V was cut by 0 bases and J by 4 bases, with 13 bases left in between. Here the CDR3 reads CASSYSGVGSYNEQFF. CDR3 DNA: TGTGCCAGCAGTTACTCGGGCGTGGGGAGTTACAATGAGCAGTTCTTC.

The chain links TRBV4-2 to TRBJ1-4; TRBD1 aligns across 8 bases. CDR3 length: 15 residues. J was trimmed by 7 bases and V by 0 bases; bases with no gene match: 4. Germline loops: CDR1 LGHNA, CDR2 YNFKEQ. CDR3 nucleotides: TGTGCCAGCAGCCAAGAAGCCGGGACAGGTGAAAAACTGTTTTTT. This translates into CASSQEAGTGEKLFF.

V and J are TRBV30 and TRBJ1-2; D is unclear. Trimming stripped 0 bases from V and 8 bases from J, with 13 bases between. CDR1 is GTSNPN, CDR2 SVGIG, per germline (reference sequence). This CDR3 has 13 amino acids. CDR3 DNA: TGTGCCTGGAGTGTGGGCGCTCTTGACGGCTACACCTTC. It specifies CAWSVGALDGYTF.

The rearrangement uses TRBV12-5 and TRBJ2-4; TRBD1 agrees at 7 bases. The V gene end was trimmed by 3 bases and the J gene end by 0 bases; junction bases not matched to a gene: 8. This CDR3 is built from 17 residues. CDR1 is LGHNT and CDR2 is FRNRAP in the germline V gene. The CDR3 protein is CASGFRTGELAKNIQYF. The CDR3 bases are TGTGCTAGTGGTTTTCGGACAGGTGAGCTAGCCAAAAACATTCAGTACTTC.

V is TRBV7-2 and J is TRBJ2-1; TRBD2 aligns across 9 bases. Trimming cost V 3 bases and J 4 bases; bases outside gene matches: 7. Germline V CDR1 and CDR2: SGHTA, FQGNSA. The CDR3 loop spans 16 amino acids. This chain's CDR3 is CASSLTRLAVYNEQFF. The CDR3 DNA reads as TGTGCCAGCAGCTTGACCCGACTAGCGGTTTACAATGAGCAGTTCTTC.

CDR3 protein: CASSLMTGLNQPQHF. CDR3 bases: TGTGCCAGCAGTTTAATGACAGGCCTCAATCAGCCCCAGCATTTT. The V and J genes are TRBV27 and TRBJ1-5; TRBD1 is a possible D gene (6 bases). The CDR3 is 15 residues long. Per the germline V gene, CDR1 is MNHEY and CDR2 is SMNVEV (reference sequence). The ends were cut back, 2 bases at V and 3 bases at J, with 11 bases in the middle.

V gene TRBV4-1 combines with J gene TRBJ2-7; a weak D match, TRBD2 (5 bases). This CDR3 contains 14 residues. Germline V CDR1 and CDR2: MGHRA, YSYEKL. With 1 base removed from V and 6 bases from J, the gap between germline ends came to 13 bases. CDR3 nucleotides: TGCGCCAGCAGCCAAGTTAGCCTAGCTTCCGAGCAGTACTTC. Translating gives CASSQVSLASEQYF.

This clone was counted only a few times. CDR3 amino acids: CASSQWGTHEKLFF. The DNA for the CDR3 is TGTGCCAGCAGTCAGTGGGGGACCCACGAAAAACTGTTTTTT. This sequence joins TRBV14 and TRBJ1-4; TRBD1 is a possible D gene (5 bases). This CDR3 spans 14 amino acids. V was shortened by 6 bases and J by 8 bases, with 16 bases between the two germline ends. The V gene's germline CDR1 is SGHDN and CDR2 FVKESK.

The chain joins TRBV19 to TRBJ2-5, with 8 bases identical to TRBD2. The germline V gene has CDR1 LNHDA and CDR2 SQIVND (reference sequence). After removal of 5 bases from V and 1 base from J, the junction contained 6 bases not matched to a gene. This CDR3 contains 15 residues. The CDR3 protein is CASSLLAGIQETQYF. CDR3 DNA: TGTGCCAGTAGTTTATTAGCGGGGATCCAAGAGACCCAGTACTTC.

This clone was seen once. The V and J genes are TRBV7-6 and TRBJ2-2; D unclear. With 4 bases removed from V and 6 bases from J, the gap between germline ends came to 12 bases. Looked up from germline, CDR1 is SGHVS and CDR2 is FNYEAQ. The CDR3 runs 14 residues. The chain's CDR3 is CASSSQGSAGELFF. CDR3 nucleotide sequence: TGTGCCAGCAGCTCTCAAGGATCCGCCGGGGAGCTGTTTTTT.